This T cell receptor beta chain appears in the sequencing data of a study of shared clonotypes between healthy human individuals. Study summary: CD4 naive and CD4 memory each took three plates per donor, while CD8 naive took two and CD8 memory one.

General study results and limits: Non-shared clonotypes showed lower generation probabilities than clonotypes common to all four donors.

Each cell subset's genomic DNA was divided evenly among several immunoSEQ plates. On sorted subsets, replicate PCRs used about 0.2 ug DNA, or 25,000 to 35,000 T cell genomes. The method was immunoSEQ multiplex PCR; TCRdb's version includes in-frame clones alone and lacks a portion of them. The sample shows some 2,500,000 clones, 80% to 95% of them seen only once. A remark on this clone: Antigen: not known.

The material sequenced was naive CD4+ T cells from PBMCs. As for subset: CD45RA+ positively selected. The TCR was taken from a man between 18 and 29 years old in good health. Some clones in this sample may be carry-over from other donors' samples.

The CDR3 DNA reads as TGTGCCAGCAGCCCCCAGAGAGATTACGAGCAGTACTTC. Translating it yields CASSPQRDYEQYF. The V and J genes are TRBV7-3 and TRBJ2-7; D remains unclear. With 5 bases removed from V and 4 bases from J, the gap between germline ends came to 12 bases. This CDR3 has 13 amino acids. CDR1 is SGHTA and CDR2 is FQGTGA in the germline V gene.